Listed below are T cell receptor beta chains from one sample, sequenced in a study of a mutant IDH1 vaccine in newly diagnosed glioma. The table came from immunoSEQ multiplex PCR; TCRdb's copy has only in-frame clones and leaves some out. The sample includes approximately 60,000 clones, about nine tenths of them seen just once. Their antigen targets remain unknown. The sequencing here drew on PBMCs, taken from a glioma patient whose treatment included an IDH1 peptide vaccine. The source is a woman between 40 and 55 years old with glioma. Each CDR3 is given without its conserved first and last residue.

len	j_gene	v_gene	CDR3aa
12	TRBJ1-1	TRBV21-1	ASSKAGGGTEAF
15	TRBJ1-5	TRBV10-3	AISDPNSKGRHQPQH
11	TRBJ1-4	TRBV30	AWNTGTPEKLF
13	TRBJ1-2	TRBV4-1	ASSQETSTGFGYT
14	TRBJ2-3	TRBV4-2	ASSQEPQSGVDTQY
12	TRBJ2-5	TRBV5-1	ASSLGLAQETQY
15	TRBJ2-2	TRBV5-1	ASSLAVGRMNTGELF
11	TRBJ2-2	TRBV6-6	AGRGDPRGELF
13	TRBJ1-1	TRBV7-3	ASSLNVRGNTEAF
14	TRBJ1-5	TRBV6-1	ASSEARRESNQPQH
16	TRBJ1-5	TRBV5-7	ASSFSASGTALEEPQH
13	TRBJ1-4	TRBV5-1	ASSLGPGESEKLF
13	TRBJ2-1	TRBV6-5	ASTGGGPSYNEQF
13	TRBJ2-2	TRBV5-1	ASSPRTANTGELF
11	TRBJ2-1	TRBV15	ATSRGQDLQQF